These T cell receptor beta chains were read from a single sample in a study of blood T cell repertoires in COVID-19. The data were produced by immunoSEQ multiplex PCR, yet TCRdb's version contains in-frame clones alone and is incomplete. The top ten hold roughly 0.87% of the sample, which has 450,000 or so clones, roughly 90% seen once. Sequences were obtained from peripheral blood. The receptors come from a man between 18 and 29 years old with COVID-19, enrolled during active disease. Both conserved end residues are part of each CDR3. A D gene is named only where the DNA matches it firmly. Expanded clones get a size class; other rows say once, few or many, or leave the size out.

TRBJ2-3 TRBD2 TRBV9 once CASSTLSGGAADTQYF TGTGCCAGCAGCACCCTTAGCGGGGGGGCCGCAGATACGCAGTATTTT
TRBJ2-1 TRBD2 TRBV4-2 NA CASSQDSTSGRFGEQFF TGTGCCAGCAGCCAAGATTCGACTAGCGGGAGATTCGGTGAGCAGTTCTTC
TRBJ1-6 NA TRBV30 NA CAWRSGGYNSPLHF TGTGCCTGGAGATCCGGGGGTTATAATTCACCCCTCCACTTT
TRBJ2-5 TRBD1 TRBV7-9 NA CASTKRGRGLQETQYF TGTGCCAGCACCAAGCGCGGCAGGGGGCTCCAAGAGACCCAGTACTTC
TRBJ1-2 NA TRBV27 once CASSSLGAVHGYTF TGTGCCAGCAGCAGTCTGGGGGCGGTCCATGGCTACACCTTC
TRBJ2-1 TRBD2 TRBV6-5 NA CASPKDGGGREQFF TGTGCCAGCCCTAAAGACGGGGGGGGCCGTGAGCAGTTCTTC
TRBJ1-4 NA TRBV5-1 once CASGTEGHANEKLFF TGCGCCAGCGGCACCGAGGGACATGCTAATGAAAAACTGTTTTTT
TRBJ1-2 TRBD1 TRBV11-2 NA CASRRSQGAAQGRYTF TGTGCCAGCAGACGGTCACAGGGGGCCGCACAAGGACGCTACACCTTC
TRBJ2-1 TRBD1 TRBV5-6 NA CASSARTRGLFF TGTGCCAGCAGCGCCCGGACGAGGGGGCTATTCTTC
TRBJ2-1 NA TRBV7-6 NA CASSSSSIGRYNEQFF TGTGCCAGCAGCTCCTCCTCGATTGGGAGGTACAATGAGCAGTTCTTC
TRBJ2-5 TRBD1 TRBV5-1 NA CASSGGQGETQYF TGCGCCAGCAGCGGGGGACAGGGAGAGACCCAGTACTTC
TRBJ2-1 NA TRBV3-1/TRBV3-2 NA CASSQGRGEQFF TGTGCCAGCAGCCAAGGCAGGGGAGAGCAGTTCTTC
TRBJ2-7 NA TRBV7-6 NA CASSLGQVYEQYF TGTGCCAGCAGCTTGGGGCAGGTCTACGAGCAGTACTTC
TRBJ1-4 NA TRBV7-9 NA CASSSPGRVNEKLFF TGTGCCAGCAGCTCTCCTGGGAGGGTTAATGAAAAACTGTTTTTT
TRBJ2-7 TRBD2 TRBV5-6 NA CASSEAGGRRSYEQYF TGTGCCAGCAGCGAAGCGGGCGGGAGAAGGTCCTACGAGCAGTACTTC
TRBJ2-1 NA TRBV21-1 NA CASSKVKDRGIWYEQFF TGTGCCAGCAGCAAAGTAAAGGACAGGGGGATCTGGTATGAGCAGTTCTTC
TRBJ2-3 TRBD2 TRBV14 few CASSQTRLAGTSTDTQYF TGTGCCAGCAGCCAGACTAGACTAGCGGGGACTAGCACAGATACGCAGTATTTT
TRBJ2-5 NA TRBV29-1 NA CSVEGRSQETQYF TGCAGCGTGGAAGGCAGAAGCCAAGAGACCCAGTACTTC
TRBJ1-4 NA TRBV9 NA CASSVLSGINEKLFF TGTGCCAGCAGCGTACTTTCGGGAATTAATGAAAAACTGTTTTTT
TRBJ2-7 TRBD2 TRBV9 NA CASSVGVTSGGDEQYF TGTGCCAGCAGCGTAGGTGTAACTAGCGGAGGCGACGAGCAGTACTTC